Listed below are T cell receptor beta chains from one sample, sequenced in a study of T cells after posttransplantation cyclophosphamide. Sequencing was performed with immunoSEQ multiplex PCR; in TCRdb, only in-frame clones are kept and a portion is missing. The sample shows 11,000 to 15,000 clones, around four fifths of them seen only once. The sample consisted of memory CD4+ T cells sorted from PBMCs. These receptors were collected from a man aged 50 or older. The CDR3 runs from the conserved cysteine through the conserved F or W. A D gene is named only where the DNA matches it firmly. Size tells how often a clone was seen (once, few, many) or the class of an expanded clone, and some rows leave it out.

TRBJ2-7,TRBV5-5,.,.,CASRLVGTYEQYF,TGTGCCAGCAGGCTAGTCGGGACCTACGAGCAGTACTTC
TRBJ2-7,TRBV5-1,.,.,CASSPVPGSEQYF,TGCGCCAGCAGCCCGGTCCCGGGGAGCGAGCAGTACTTC
TRBJ1-2,TRBV15,.,.,CATSRGSLAGGYTF,TGTGCCACCAGCAGAGGCTCCCTCGCGGGCGGCTACACCTTC
TRBJ2-2,TRBV18,.,TRBD1,CASSPTRQGAAGELFF,TGTGCCAGCTCACCAACAAGACAGGGGGCCGCCGGGGAGCTGTTTTTT
TRBJ1-3,TRBV11-2,.,TRBD1,CASSLDRGAGNTIYF,TGTGCCAGCAGCTTGGACAGGGGCGCGGGGAACACCATATATTTT
TRBJ2-7,TRBV9,.,.,CASSPRGRDRGSHEQYF,TGTGCCAGCAGCCCTCGCGGGAGGGACAGGGGTAGCCACGAGCAGTACTTC
TRBJ2-1,TRBV7-9,few,TRBD2,CASSPLLAGLNEQFF,TGTGCCAGCAGCCCCTTACTAGCGGGTCTCAATGAGCAGTTCTTC
TRBJ2-1,TRBV11-1,.,TRBD2,CASSLGAPGLAGNEQFF,TGTGCCAGCAGCTTAGGGGCCCCGGGACTAGCGGGAAATGAGCAGTTCTTC
TRBJ2-7,TRBV28,.,.,CASSPYSQQYF,TGTGCCAGCAGCCCTTATTCTCAGCAGTACTTC
TRBJ2-3,TRBV4-2,.,.,CASSQAQLVTDTQYF,TGTGCCAGCAGCCAAGCCCAACTAGTTACAGATACGCAGTATTTT
TRBJ1-2,TRBV9,.,.,CASSPTRGINYGYTF,TGTGCCAGCAGCCCTACGAGGGGGATTAACTATGGCTACACCTTC
TRBJ2-1,TRBV10-1,.,TRBD2,CASSAMTSGNNEQFF,TGCGCCAGCAGTGCCATGACTAGCGGTAACAATGAGCAGTTCTTC
TRBJ2-5,TRBV23-1,.,.,CASSQSWAKETQYF,TGCGCCAGCAGTCAATCGTGGGCGAAAGAGACCCAGTACTTC
TRBJ2-1,TRBV5-1,.,TRBD1,CASSQQGTTYNEQFF,TGCGCCAGCAGCCAACAGGGGACCACCTACAATGAGCAGTTCTTC
TRBJ1-3,TRBV14,.,TRBD1,CASSLPGQHSGNTIYF,TGTGCCAGCAGCCTACCGGGACAGCACTCTGGAAACACCATATATTTT
TRBJ1-3,TRBV7-3,.,TRBD1,CASSPRQGNGNTIYF,TGTGCCAGCAGCCCGAGACAGGGGAACGGAAACACCATATATTTT
TRBJ2-1,TRBV2,.,.,CASKRGYNEQFF,TGTGCCAGCAAGAGGGGGTACAATGAGCAGTTCTTC
TRBJ1-2,TRBV5-8,.,TRBD1,CASTDRGMDYGYTF,TGTGCCAGCACCGACAGGGGTATGGACTATGGCTACACCTTC
TRBJ1-5,TRBV28,.,.,CASSLRGQPQHF,TGTGCCAGCAGTTTAAGAGGTCAGCCCCAGCATTTT
TRBJ2-3,TRBV19,.,.,CASSTSYTDTQYF,TGTGCCAGTAGTACATCCTACACAGATACGCAGTATTTT
TRBJ1-6,TRBV30,once,TRBD1,CASRTGSSYNSPLHF,TGTGCCAGTCGGACAGGGAGCTCCTATAATTCACCCCTCCACTTT
TRBJ1-4,TRBV30,.,.,CAWKRVLGASNEKLFF,TGTGCCTGGAAAAGGGTTTTGGGGGCAAGTAATGAAAAACTGTTTTTT
TRBJ2-5,TRBV29-1,once,.,CSVAVGAETQYF,TGCAGCGTTGCCGTGGGGGCAGAGACCCAGTACTTC
TRBJ2-1,TRBV9,once,.,CASSVGSSYNEQFF,TGTGCCAGCAGCGTAGGGAGCTCCTACAATGAGCAGTTCTTC
TRBJ2-7,TRBV4-1,.,.,CASSQELRRLQYEQYF,TGCGCCAGCAGCCAAGAACTAAGGAGGCTACAATACGAGCAGTACTTC
TRBJ1-2,TRBV10-3,.,.,CAITNKLDTVSTF,TGTGCCATCACTAACAAACTGGACACCGTATCCACCTTC
TRBJ1-5,TRBV15,.,TRBD1,CATSEGQGILYRPQHF,TGTGCCACCAGCGAAGGACAGGGGATTTTGTACCGGCCCCAGCATTTT
TRBJ1-4,TRBV5-6,.,.,CASSSPPTEGEKLFF,TGTGCCAGCAGCTCACCCCCCACAGAGGGAGAAAAACTGTTTTTT
TRBJ1-4,TRBV11-3,.,.,CASSPRGEKLFF,TGTGCCAGCAGCCCAAGAGGTGAAAAACTGTTTTTT
TRBJ1-2,TRBV19,.,.,CASRMDGGYGYTF,TGTGCCAGTAGGATGGACGGGGGGTACGGCTACACCTTC
TRBJ2-1,TRBV6-5,.,.,CASIGRDYEQFF,TGTGCCAGCATTGGCAGGGATTATGAGCAGTTCTTC
TRBJ2-2,TRBV7-8,.,TRBD1,CASSALQGAHTGELFF,TGTGCCAGCAGCGCCTTACAGGGGGCACACACCGGGGAGCTGTTTTTT
TRBJ1-1,TRBV18,.,.,CASSPALRTEAFF,TGTGCCAGCTCTCCAGCGCTACGGACTGAAGCTTTCTTT
TRBJ2-5,TRBV5-1,.,TRBD1,CASSQQGVQETQYF,TGCGCCAGCAGCCAACAGGGGGTGCAAGAGACCCAGTACTTC
TRBJ1-1,TRBV7-9,few,.,CASTLQENTEAFF,TGTGCCAGCACACTACAGGAGAACACTGAAGCTTTCTTT